The T cell receptor (beta chain) described here comes from a study of blood T cell repertoires in COVID-19 (dated by TCRdb to 2020 to 2022). In terms of the full investigation: The collaborator samples originated in the United States, Italy and Spain and spanned the acute and convalescent phases of COVID-19. The prospective study material was composed of cDNA or gDNA derived from T cells, B-cell-depleted T cells, or PBMCs. The dataset comprised deeply sampled blood TCRbeta repertoires from subjects exposed to, actively infected with, or recovered from COVID-19. The repertoires were released in a freely available public database intended as a resource for research on the immune response to SARS-CoV-2. The samples were drawn from the first 160 participants of the ongoing ImmuneRACE study and from 1,200 or so subjects provided by 6 global collaborators. The sample metadata nearly always contained a de-identified subject ID, COVID-19 status, age in years and sex. Where HLA class I and class II types were available, the types were taken from metadata supplied by the sample provider, not from assay-based typing. General conclusions and limits of the study: Clinical and demographic metadata were provided uncurated, with the amount varying by source and participant.

In the germline V gene, CDR1 corresponds to MDHEN and CDR2 to SYDVKM. The CDR3 measures 16 amino acids from cysteine to phenylalanine. The retained sequence is limited to the CDR3, 48 bases, with the frame set at the first base. Relative to germline, V is 4 bases shorter and J is 8 bases shorter, with 21 bases between their ends. In the prospective study, participants were about 18 to 100 years old, resided in fewer than 25 geographic areas of the United States, and were enrolled through a virtual design. To assign participants to cohorts, the prospective study relied on clinical history that participants themselves reported in a screening survey and a study questionnaire. Exposed participants had been in contact, within 2 weeks of entering the study, with a person who had a PCR-confirmed or clinician-diagnosed case of COVID-19. Mobile phlebotomists in the prospective study collected whole blood, serum and a nasopharyngeal or oropharyngeal swab from every participant. Prospective study participants could optionally give additional blood draws and questionnaires over an approximately 2-month period. Before DNA extraction, blood samples from the prospective study were shipped at room temperature or frozen.

This clone was detected only a few times. Its antigen remains unidentified. Per-nucleotide qualities are absent, and no much larger clonotype sits a single base away. The immunoSEQ Assay, a bias-controlled multiplex PCR, was used to amplify TCRbeta CDR3 regions from genomic DNA. The authors' pipeline ran thus. Nucleated cell counts per sample were estimated from amplification of reference gene primers within the assay. Sequence reads were collapsed and filtered to measure the absolute abundance of every unique TCRbeta CDR3 rearrangement. For each sample, productive Simpson clonality was calculated as the square root of Simpson's diversity index over productive rearrangements. Imported from immuneACCESS, the table was reduced by TCRdb to in-frame sequences with V and J called. These copies leave out some clones; in studies compared against another copy, an unresolved V gene accounts for under half, and the cause of the remainder is not known. Clone size and V and J calls were adopted from that table, with D and trimming inferred from the DNA. This sample comprises 180,000 or so clones, approximately 80% of them detected only once. The leading ten clones occupy 13% to 15% of the sample.

The chain employs TRBV28 and TRBJ2-1; perhaps TRBD2 is the D gene, with 6 bases matching. The sequencing sample was made of PBMCs or T cells enriched from blood (not recorded which). The receptor's source is a man aged 60 to 75 who had been exposed to COVID-19. The CDR3: CASSSPGTPIRDEQFF. The DNA is as follows: TGTGCCAGCAGTTCCCCCGGGACTCCCATTCGGGATGAGCAGTTCTTC. Here the CDR3 is joined to the reference TRBV28 and TRBJ2-1 genes, and the full variable domain is: DVKVTQSSRYLVKRTGEKVFLECVQDMDHENMFWYRQDPGLGLRLIYFSYDVKMKEKGDIPEGYSVSREKKERFSLILESASTNQTSMYLCASSSPGTPIRDEQFFGPGTRLTVL.